The 7 T cell receptor beta chains below come from one sample, sequenced in a study of T cell changes during pregnancy in multiple sclerosis. Libraries were prepared by immunoSEQ multiplex PCR; TCRdb keeps only in-frame clonotypes and omits some of them. The sample contains 85,000 to 100,000 clones, approximately 93% of which appear only once. The material sequenced was peripheral blood, taken after pregnancy. Receptors originate from a female donor with multiple sclerosis, enrolled in a pregnancy study.

This chain's CDR3 is CSVEGKRTEAFF. DNA of the CDR3: TGCAGCGTTGAAGGGAAGCGCACTGAAGCTTTCTTT. The V call is TRBV29-1, the J call TRBJ1-1; D is uncertain. V was trimmed by 1 base and J by 4 bases, leaving 7 bases between them. Germline CDR1 and CDR2: SQVTM and ANQGSEA. This CDR3 region has 12 residues.

The count of this clone is one. The gene calls are TRBV10-3 and TRBJ1-1; TRBD1 matches 7 bases. There are 12 residues in the CDR3. CDR1 is ENHRY, CDR2 SYGVKD, per germline. V was clipped by 11 bases and J by 2 bases; unmatched bases: 5. The CDR3 DNA is TGTGCCTCGGGACAGATAAACACTGAAGCTTTCTTT. It specifies CASGQINTEAFF.

The rearrangement joins TRBV9 to TRBJ2-2, with TRBD1 identical over 9 bases. The CDR3 is 16 residues long. From germline, CDR1 is SGDLS and CDR2 YYNGEE. V trimming: 4 bases; J trimming: 3 bases; junction bases outside the gene matches: 7. The CDR3 DNA is TGTGCCAGCAGCACACAGGGGGCGTTGGACACCGGGGAGCTGTTTTTT. Its protein is CASSTQGALDTGELFF.

The rearrangement links TRBV19 to TRBJ2-5; D is possibly TRBD2 (5 bases). Per germline, CDR1 LNHDA and CDR2 SQIVND (reference sequence). V dropped 6 bases and J dropped 5 bases, with 16 bases sitting between them. There are 14 residues in the CDR3. CDR3 sequence (DNA): TGTGCCAGTAGCATCACGGGAATGCGGGAGACCCAGTACTTC. Amino acid sequence: CASSITGMRETQYF.

This chain uses TRBV9 with TRBJ2-1; TRBD2 aligns across 7 bases. The V gene end was trimmed by 3 bases and the J gene end by 7 bases; junction bases not matched to a gene: 10. Looked up from germline, CDR1 is SGDLS and CDR2 is YYNGEE. The CDR3 contains 15 residues. The CDR3 here is CASSGGSGLGNEQFF. In nucleotides, the CDR3 is TGTGCCAGCAGCGGCGGTAGCGGGTTGGGGAATGAGCAGTTCTTC.

The gene calls are TRBV5-4 and TRBJ1-1; D unclear. The CDR3 is 15 amino acids. The V gene's germline CDR1 is SGHNT and CDR2 YYREEE (reference sequence). The germline V and J ends were trimmed by 5 bases and 1 base, with 15 bases remaining between them. The CDR3 is CASSRASSGNTEAFF. The CDR3 DNA reads as TGTGCCAGCAGTAGAGCGAGTTCGGGGAACACTGAAGCTTTCTTT.

The chain joins TRBV5-4 to TRBJ1-1, with D possibly being TRBD1 (5 bases). Germline lookup yields CDR1 SGHNT and CDR2 YYREEE (reference sequence). Trimming removed 1 base from V and 5 bases from J, with 12 bases in between. The length of the CDR3 is 14 residues. This CDR3 reads CASSLSGGGTEAFF. The CDR3 DNA sequence: TGTGCCAGCAGCTTGTCCGGGGGGGGTACTGAAGCTTTCTTT.